A single sample gave rise to the 9 T cell receptor beta chains below, sequenced in a study of blood T cell repertoires in COVID-19 (dated by TCRdb to 2020 to 2021). Library construction relied on the immunoSEQ multiplex PCR assay. TCRdb's version of the immuneACCESS table is confined to in-frame rearrangements and falls short of the full clone set. An unresolved V gene accounts for under half of the shortfall where checked; the remainder is of unknown origin. The sample profile shows under 50,000 clones; roughly 78% of them were found once. The ten top clones hold more than 20% of the sample. Sequencing was carried out using peripheral blood. These receptors originate from a man aged 65 to 85 with acute or convalescent COVID-19.

For the CDR3, the DNA is TGCAGCGTGGACAATCAGGGCAATGAGCAGTTCTTC. Its protein product is CSVDNQGNEQFF. The chain joins TRBV29-1 to TRBJ2-1; D is perhaps TRBD1 (5 bases). Trimming pared 6 bases from V and 6 bases from J, leaving 12 bases between. The germline V gene encodes CDR1 SQVTM and CDR2 ANQGSEA. The CDR3 is made up of 12 amino acids.

V gene TRBV15 combines with J gene TRBJ2-1; 9 bases agree with TRBD2. The CDR3 length is 17 residues. J gave up 7 bases and V 5 bases, and 15 bases lay outside the gene matches. Germline values: CDR1 LNHNV, CDR2 YYDKDF (reference sequence). The chain's CDR3 is CATSSRGLAGSRNEQFF. CDR3 nucleotide sequence: TGTGCCACCAGCTCTCGGGGGCTAGCGGGAAGTAGGAATGAGCAGTTCTTC.

The rearrangement joins TRBV5-1 to TRBJ2-3; 9 bases map to TRBD1. CDR1 is SGHRS and CDR2 is YFSETQ in the germline V gene. The J segment lost 3 bases and the V segment lost 7 bases, leaving 12 bases of the junction unmatched. The CDR3 spans 16 residues. The CDR3 reads CASAPPDRGVTDTQYF. The DNA for the CDR3 is TGCGCCAGCGCTCCCCCGGACAGGGGAGTGACAGATACGCAGTATTTT.

The chain recombines TRBV7-2 with TRBJ2-7, with D possibly matching TRBD1 (7 bases). CDR3 length equals 14 residues. Trimming shortened V by 6 bases and J by 6 bases, and 18 bases separated the two germline ends. Germline V lookup: CDR1 SGHTA, CDR2 FQGNSA. The CDR3 protein is CASRAGQTSSEQYF. CDR3 DNA: TGTGCCAGCAGGGCGGGACAGACCTCTTCCGAGCAGTACTTC.

The chain employs TRBV27 and TRBJ1-2; TRBD1 is a possible D gene (5 bases). This CDR3 is 15 amino acids long. Germline values: CDR1 MNHEY, CDR2 SMNVEV (reference sequence). Deletions cut 0 bases from V and 3 bases from J, with 11 bases between. The CDR3 DNA is TGTGCCAGCAGTTTATCGCGACAGACTCACTATGGCTACACCTTC. The encoded protein is CASSLSRQTHYGYTF.

In its sample, this clone was seen once. The genes are TRBV19 and TRBJ2-5; a weak D match, TRBD2 (5 bases). Germline V lookup: CDR1 LNHDA, CDR2 SQIVND (reference sequence). Between the trimmed V and J ends, which lost 3 bases and 6 bases, there was a span of 14 bases. The CDR3 runs 14 residues. CDR3 protein: CASSMVEGRKTQYF. The CDR3 coding sequence is TGTGCCAGTAGTATGGTTGAGGGAAGGAAGACCCAGTACTTC.

This clone has only one observation. The genes are TRBV25-1 and TRBJ2-7; 8 nucleotides match TRBD1. Germline V gene data show CDR1 as MGHDK and CDR2 as SYGVNS. V was clipped by 5 bases and J by 4 bases; unmatched bases: 7. CDR3 size: 14 residues. The CDR3 loop is CASSRTGGTYEQYF. CDR3 coding DNA: TGTGCCAGCAGTCGAACAGGGGGAACGTACGAGCAGTACTTC.

CDR3 loop: CASSQGRTSGREGYEQYF. In DNA, the CDR3 is TGTGCCAGCAGCCAAGGGAGAACTAGCGGGAGGGAAGGCTACGAGCAGTACTTC. This chain joins TRBV3-1 (or the pseudogene TRBV3-2) and TRBJ2-7, with TRBD2 matching 13 bases. Germline lookup yields CDR1 LGHDT and CDR2 YNNKEL (reference sequence). V lost 1 base and J lost 3; bases outside the gene matches: 9. This CDR3 has 18 residues.

The DNA of the CDR3 is TGTGCCAGCAGTGAAGCTATTAGGACAGCAGGCCAGCCCCAGCATTTT. Encoded protein: CASSEAIRTAGQPQHF. V is TRBV2 and J is TRBJ1-5; D possibly corresponds to TRBD1 (6 bases). Trimming shortened V by 0 bases and J by 7 bases, and 16 bases separated the two germline ends. The CDR3 is 16 amino acids. The germline gives CDR1 SNHLY, CDR2 FYNNEI.